This T cell receptor beta chain was captured in a study of cytomegalovirus exposure and HLA in healthy donors. Findings of the study overall: According to the study, some 160 TCR beta chains were cytomegalovirus-associated. Based on reports, TCR beta sequences accurately predicted HLA-A and HLA-B alleles for most subjects. Reports showed the classifier diagnosing cytomegalovirus status with high specificity and sensitivity. Presence/absence analyses supposed approximately even sequencing depth among donors.

PCR was performed using 60 Vbeta and 13 Jbeta primers. The table came from immunoSEQ multiplex PCR; TCRdb's copy has only in-frame clones and leaves some out. The sample gives fewer than 250,000 clones, 77% of which show up once; approximately 2% is in the top ten. The germline gives CDR1 SGHTA, CDR2 FQGTGA. The V end lost 6 bases, the J end lost 4 bases, and 15 bases lay between the germline ends. The CDR3 totals 14 residues. About this clone itself: What it recognizes is unknown.

Specimen: PBMCs. The V call is TRBV7-3, the J call TRBJ1-2, with D possibly matching TRBD1 (5 bases). The receptor's source is a woman younger than 45 in good health and CMV-seropositive. CDR3: CASRTTGNLYGYTF. CDR3 bases: TGTGCCAGCAGAACCACAGGAAATCTCTATGGCTACACCTTC.